These 8 T cell receptor beta chains came from one sample sequenced in a study of T cell repertoires in cytomegalovirus infection. TCRdb re-called the reads through MiXCR, storing one row per CDR3 protein. This table has about 470,000 distinct CDR3 sequences, under 45% appearing once. No antigen has been assigned to these receptors. The sample was cultured PBMCs, taken from culture after CMV antigen stimulation. These receptors were collected from a human donor in good health (CMV status not recorded). Some clones in this sample may be carry-over from other donors' samples.

V is TRBV7-8 and J is TRBJ1-2, with no clear D. The germline gives CDR1 SGHVS, CDR2 FQNEAQ. The V and J ends lost 5 bases and 4 bases respectively, with 14 bases between them. The CDR3 contains 14 residues. In nucleotides, the CDR3 is TGTGCCAGCAGCCTCTATGCCACACGCTATGGCTACACCTTC. It is translated as CASSLYATRYGYTF.

The rearrangement links TRBV7-1 to TRBJ2-7; maybe TRBD2 (6 bases). TRBV7-1 is noted as an ORF with a role that remains uncertain. The CDR3 sequence is 15 residues long. Trimming pared 4 bases from V and 3 bases from J, leaving 16 bases between. The CDR3 DNA sequence: TGTGCCAGCAGCTGGTCGGAAGCCGGGGGCTACGAGCAGTACTTC. This codes for CASSWSEAGGYEQYF.

The chain combines TRBV6-1 with TRBJ1-3; no clear D gene. This CDR3 is built from 16 residues. With 0 bases removed from V and 0 bases from J, the gap between germline ends came to 9 bases. Germline V CDR1 and CDR2: MNHNS, SASEGT. CDR3 DNA sequence: TGTGCCAGCAGTGAAGCGAAGGGCTACTCTGGAAACACCATATATTTT. This sequence encodes CASSEAKGYSGNTIYF.

The chain combines TRBV5-6 with TRBJ2-5; either TRBD1 or TRBD2 may supply D (6 bases each). Trimming cost V 4 bases and J 2 bases, with 18 bases left between them. This CDR3 is 16 amino acids long. Germline CDR1 and CDR2: SGHDT and YYEEEE. The CDR3 region is CASSPHLGGIQETQYF. The DNA of the CDR3 is TGTGCCAGCAGCCCTCACTTAGGGGGGATTCAAGAGACCCAGTACTTC.

This clonotype was detected only a few times. The chain joins TRBV12-3 or TRBV12-4 to TRBJ2-7; 9 bases are shared with TRBD1. The CDR3 covers 15 residues. The J segment lost 5 bases and the V segment lost 8 bases, leaving 13 bases of the junction unmatched. The chain's CDR3 is CASGSLGQGFDEQYF. The CDR3 coding sequence is TGTGCCAGCGGAAGTTTGGGACAGGGTTTCGACGAGCAGTACTTC.

In this sample, this clonotype turned up a few times. This sequence joins TRBV7-2 and TRBJ2-7, with no clear D. Germline-derived CDR1 and CDR2 are SGHTA and FQGNSA. V gave up 1 base and J gave up 3 bases, with 10 bases separating them. This CDR3 is 14 amino acids long. The CDR3 DNA reads TGTGCCAGCAGCTTAGGTCGCTCAGGCTACGAGCAGTACTTC. It is translated as CASSLGRSGYEQYF.

This clonotype was detected once. The chain has TRBV6-6 and TRBJ1-5, with D tentatively TRBD1 (6 bases). V was trimmed by 2 bases and J by 5 bases, leaving 28 bases between them. This CDR3 spans 20 amino acids. CDR1 is MNHNY and CDR2 is SVGAGI in the germline V gene (reference sequence). The CDR3 loop is CASSYRRIGQGQVGDQPQHF. CDR3 bases: TGTGCCAGCAGTTACAGAAGAATCGGGCAGGGACAAGTCGGGGATCAGCCCCAGCATTTT.

The chain combines TRBV20-1 with TRBJ2-7; D is possibly TRBD1 or TRBD2 (5 bases each). The CDR3 loop spans 13 amino acids. Germline-derived CDR1 and CDR2 are DFQATT and SNEGSKA (reference sequence). V was trimmed by 5 bases and J by 0 bases, leaving 11 bases between them. CDR3 bases: TGCAGTGCTCCGGGACGTAGCTCCTACGAGCAGTACTTC. Its protein is CSAPGRSSYEQYF.